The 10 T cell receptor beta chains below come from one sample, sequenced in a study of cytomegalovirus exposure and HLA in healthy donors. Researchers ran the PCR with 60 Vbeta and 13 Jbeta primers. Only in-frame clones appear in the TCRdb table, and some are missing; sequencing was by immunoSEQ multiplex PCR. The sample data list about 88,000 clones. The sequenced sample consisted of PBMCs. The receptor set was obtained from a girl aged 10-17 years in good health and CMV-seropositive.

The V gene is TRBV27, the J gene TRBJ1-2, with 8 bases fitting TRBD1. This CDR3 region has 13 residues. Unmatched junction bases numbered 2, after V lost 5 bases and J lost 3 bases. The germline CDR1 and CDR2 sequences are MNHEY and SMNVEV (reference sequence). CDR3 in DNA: TGTGCCAGCAGTCCACAGGGGGACTATGGCTACACCTTC. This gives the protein CASSPQGDYGYTF.

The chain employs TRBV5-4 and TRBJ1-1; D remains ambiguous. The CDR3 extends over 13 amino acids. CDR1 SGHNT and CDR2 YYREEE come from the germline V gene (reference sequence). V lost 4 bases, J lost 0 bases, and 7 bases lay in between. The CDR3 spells CASSGSLNTEAFF. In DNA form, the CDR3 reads TGTGCCAGCAGCGGTAGCTTGAACACTGAAGCTTTCTTT.

The CDR3 reads CASGLELQAWNTEAFF. Here the CDR3 DNA reads TGTGCTAGTGGTTTGGAATTACAGGCCTGGAACACTGAAGCTTTCTTT. The chain links TRBV12-5 to TRBJ1-1; D possibly corresponds to TRBD1 (5 bases). V was trimmed by 1 base and J by 1 base, leaving 13 bases between them. Germline loops: CDR1 LGHNT, CDR2 FRNRAP. The length of the CDR3 is 16 residues.

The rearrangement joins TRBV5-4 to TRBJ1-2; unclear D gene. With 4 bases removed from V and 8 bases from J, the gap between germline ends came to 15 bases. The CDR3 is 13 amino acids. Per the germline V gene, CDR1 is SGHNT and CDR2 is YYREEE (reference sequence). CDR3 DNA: TGTGCCAGCAGCCCACCTGTGTACGGGGGCTACACCTTC. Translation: CASSPPVYGGYTF.

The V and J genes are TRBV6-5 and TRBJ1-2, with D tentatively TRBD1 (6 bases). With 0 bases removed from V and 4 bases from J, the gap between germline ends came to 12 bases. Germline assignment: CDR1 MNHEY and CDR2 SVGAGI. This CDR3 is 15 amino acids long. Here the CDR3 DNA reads TGTGCCAGCAGTTACTCATCGGTACAGGGCTATGGCTACACCTTC. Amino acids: CASSYSSVQGYGYTF.

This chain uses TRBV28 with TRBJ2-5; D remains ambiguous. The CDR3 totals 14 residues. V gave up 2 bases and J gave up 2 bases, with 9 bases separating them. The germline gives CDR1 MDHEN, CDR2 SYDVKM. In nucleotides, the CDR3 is TGTGCCAGCAGTTTACCTTGGCAGCAAGAGACCCAGTACTTC. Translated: CASSLPWQQETQYF. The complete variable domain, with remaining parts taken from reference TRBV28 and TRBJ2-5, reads DVKVTQSSRYLVKRTGEKVFLECVQDMDHENMFWYRQDPGLGLRLIYFSYDVKMKEKGDIPEGYSVSREKKERFSLILESASTNQTSMYLCASSLPWQQETQYFGPGTRLLVL.

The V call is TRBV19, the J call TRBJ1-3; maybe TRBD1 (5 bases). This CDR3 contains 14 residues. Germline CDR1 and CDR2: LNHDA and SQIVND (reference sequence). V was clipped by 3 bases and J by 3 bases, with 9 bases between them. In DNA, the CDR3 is TGTGCCAGTAGTATCCCCGGGGGTGGAAACACCATATATTTT. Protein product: CASSIPGGGNTIYF.

The CDR3 DNA is TGTGCCAGCAGTGAAGCACAGGACTACAATGAGCAGTTCTTC. This gives the protein CASSEAQDYNEQFF. This chain links TRBV6-1 with TRBJ2-1, with D possibly being TRBD1 (5 bases). The germline gives CDR1 MNHNS, CDR2 SASEGT. The ends were cut back, 0 bases at V and 3 bases at J, with 6 bases in the middle. The CDR3 has 14 amino acids.

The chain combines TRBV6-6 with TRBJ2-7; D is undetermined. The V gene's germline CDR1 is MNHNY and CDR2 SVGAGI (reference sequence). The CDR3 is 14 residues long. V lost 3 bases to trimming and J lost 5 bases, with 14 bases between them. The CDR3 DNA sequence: TGTGCCAGCAGTTATTATTCCCTTTTCGACGAGCAGTACTTC. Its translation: CASSYYSLFDEQYF.

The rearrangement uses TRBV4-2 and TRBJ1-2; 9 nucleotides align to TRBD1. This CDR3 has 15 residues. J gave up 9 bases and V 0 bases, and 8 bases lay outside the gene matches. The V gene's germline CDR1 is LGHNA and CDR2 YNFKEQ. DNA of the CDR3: TGTGCCAGCAGCCAAGACCCGGGGACAGGGAATCGCTACACCTTC. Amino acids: CASSQDPGTGNRYTF.